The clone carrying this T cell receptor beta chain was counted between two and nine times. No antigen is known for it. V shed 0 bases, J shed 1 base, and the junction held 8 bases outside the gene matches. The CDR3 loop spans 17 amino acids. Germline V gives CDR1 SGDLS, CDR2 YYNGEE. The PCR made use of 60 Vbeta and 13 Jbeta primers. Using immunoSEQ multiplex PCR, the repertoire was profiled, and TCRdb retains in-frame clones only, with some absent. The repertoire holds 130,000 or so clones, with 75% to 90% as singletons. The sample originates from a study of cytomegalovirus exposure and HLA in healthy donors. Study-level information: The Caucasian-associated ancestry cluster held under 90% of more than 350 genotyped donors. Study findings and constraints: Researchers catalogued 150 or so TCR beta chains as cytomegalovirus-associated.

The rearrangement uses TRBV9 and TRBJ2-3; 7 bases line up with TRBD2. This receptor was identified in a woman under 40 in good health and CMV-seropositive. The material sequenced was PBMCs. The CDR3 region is CASSVANGGLGTDTQYF. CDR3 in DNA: TGTGCCAGCAGCGTAGCTAATGGAGGACTAGGCACAGATACGCAGTATTTT.